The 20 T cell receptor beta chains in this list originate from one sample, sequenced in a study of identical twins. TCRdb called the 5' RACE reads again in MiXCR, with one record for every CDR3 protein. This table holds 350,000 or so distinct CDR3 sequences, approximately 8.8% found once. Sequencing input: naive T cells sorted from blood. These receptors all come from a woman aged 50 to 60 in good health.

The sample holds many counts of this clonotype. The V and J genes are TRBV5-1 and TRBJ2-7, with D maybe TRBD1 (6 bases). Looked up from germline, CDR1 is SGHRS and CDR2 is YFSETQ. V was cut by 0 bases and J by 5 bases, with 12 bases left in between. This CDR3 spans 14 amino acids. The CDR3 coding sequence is TGCGCCAGCAGCTTGGACAGGGTTAGGGACGAGCAGTACTTC. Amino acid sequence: CASSLDRVRDEQYF.

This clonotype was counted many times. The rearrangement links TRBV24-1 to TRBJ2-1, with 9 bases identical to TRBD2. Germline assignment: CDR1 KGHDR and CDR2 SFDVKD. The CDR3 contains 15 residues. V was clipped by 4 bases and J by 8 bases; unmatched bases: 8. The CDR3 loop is CATSDQSGRPYEQFF. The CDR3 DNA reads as TGTGCCACCAGTGACCAAAGCGGGAGGCCCTATGAGCAGTTCTTC.

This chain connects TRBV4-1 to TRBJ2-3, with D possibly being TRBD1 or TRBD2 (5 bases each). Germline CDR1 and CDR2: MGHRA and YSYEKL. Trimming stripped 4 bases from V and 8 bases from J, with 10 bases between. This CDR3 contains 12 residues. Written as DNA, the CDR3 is TGCGCCAGCAGCCCGCTGGGGGTTACGCAGTATTTT. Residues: CASSPLGVTQYF.

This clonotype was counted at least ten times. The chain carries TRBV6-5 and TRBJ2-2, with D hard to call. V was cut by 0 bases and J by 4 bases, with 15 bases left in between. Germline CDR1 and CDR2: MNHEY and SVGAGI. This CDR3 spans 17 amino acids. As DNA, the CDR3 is TGTGCCAGCAGTTACTCGAGCTGGCAAGGCAGCACCGGGGAGCTGTTTTTT. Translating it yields CASSYSSWQGSTGELFF.

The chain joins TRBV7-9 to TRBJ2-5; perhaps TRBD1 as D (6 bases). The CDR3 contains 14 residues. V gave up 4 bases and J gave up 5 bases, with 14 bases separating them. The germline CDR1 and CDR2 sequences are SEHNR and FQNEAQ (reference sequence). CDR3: CASSSHRAQETQYF. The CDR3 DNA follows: TGTGCCAGCAGCTCCCACAGGGCCCAGGAGACCCAGTACTTC.

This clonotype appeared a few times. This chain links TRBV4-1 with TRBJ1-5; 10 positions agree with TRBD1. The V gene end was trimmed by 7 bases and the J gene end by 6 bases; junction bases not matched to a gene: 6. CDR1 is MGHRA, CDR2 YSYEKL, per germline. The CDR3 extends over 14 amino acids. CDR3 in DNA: TGCGCCAGCAAGGGACAGGGGCTCGGTCAGCCCCAGCATTTT. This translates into CASKGQGLGQPQHF.

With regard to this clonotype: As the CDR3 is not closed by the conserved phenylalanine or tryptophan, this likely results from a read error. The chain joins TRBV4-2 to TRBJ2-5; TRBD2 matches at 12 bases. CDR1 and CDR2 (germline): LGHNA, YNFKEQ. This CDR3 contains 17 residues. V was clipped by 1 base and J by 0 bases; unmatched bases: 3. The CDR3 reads CASSQVGLAGNQETQYV. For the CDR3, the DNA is TGTGCCAGCAGCCAAGTTGGACTAGCGGGAAACCAAGAGACCCAGTACGTC.

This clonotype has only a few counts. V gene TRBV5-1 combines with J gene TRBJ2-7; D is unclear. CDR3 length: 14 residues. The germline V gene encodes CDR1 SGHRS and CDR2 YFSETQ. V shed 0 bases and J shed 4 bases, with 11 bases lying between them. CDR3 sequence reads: CASSLVLSGYEQYF. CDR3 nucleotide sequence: TGCGCCAGCAGCTTGGTGTTATCTGGTTACGAGCAGTACTTC.

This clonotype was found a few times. DNA of the CDR3: TGTGCCAGCAGCCACCTATACGAGCAGTACGTC. This sequence encodes CASSHLYEQYV. The gene calls are TRBV6-2 or TRBV6-3 and TRBJ2-7; D unresolved. The CDR3 has 11 amino acids. Trimming shortened V by 6 bases and J by 4 bases, and 7 bases separated the two germline ends. CDR1 and CDR2 (germline): MNHEY, SVGEGT.

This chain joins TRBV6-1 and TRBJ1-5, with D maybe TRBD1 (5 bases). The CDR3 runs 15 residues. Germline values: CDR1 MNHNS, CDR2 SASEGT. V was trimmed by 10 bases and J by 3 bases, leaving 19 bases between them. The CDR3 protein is CAMGSSQDINQPQHF. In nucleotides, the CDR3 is TGTGCCATGGGGTCCTCGCAGGACATCAATCAGCCCCAGCATTTT.

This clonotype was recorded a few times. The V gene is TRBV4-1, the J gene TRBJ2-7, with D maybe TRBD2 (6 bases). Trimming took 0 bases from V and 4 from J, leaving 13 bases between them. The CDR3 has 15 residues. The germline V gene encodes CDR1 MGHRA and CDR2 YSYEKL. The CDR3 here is CASSQDPGEGYEQYF. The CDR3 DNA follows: TGCGCCAGCAGCCAAGACCCGGGAGAGGGGTACGAGCAGTACTTC.

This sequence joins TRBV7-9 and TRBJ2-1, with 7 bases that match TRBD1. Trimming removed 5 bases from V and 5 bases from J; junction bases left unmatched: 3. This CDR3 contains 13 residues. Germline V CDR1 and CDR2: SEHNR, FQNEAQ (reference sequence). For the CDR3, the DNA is TGTGCCAGCAGCCCCGGGACAGACAATGAGCAGTTCTTC. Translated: CASSPGTDNEQFF.

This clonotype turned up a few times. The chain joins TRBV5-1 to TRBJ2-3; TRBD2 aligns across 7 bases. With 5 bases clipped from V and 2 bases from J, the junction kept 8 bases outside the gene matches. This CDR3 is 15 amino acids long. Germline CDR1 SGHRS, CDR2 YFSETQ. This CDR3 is CASSNDGRNTDTQYF. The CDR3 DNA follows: TGCGCCAGCAGTAATGACGGGAGGAACACAGATACGCAGTATTTT.

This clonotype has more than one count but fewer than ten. CDR3 loop: CASSLVAGWNEQFF. As DNA, the CDR3 is TGCGCCAGCAGCTTGGTAGCGGGGTGGAATGAGCAGTTCTTC. J is TRBJ2-1 and V is TRBV5-1; 8 bases are shared with TRBD2. The CDR3 has 14 amino acids. J was trimmed by 7 bases and V by 0 bases; bases with no gene match: 3. Germline V lookup: CDR1 SGHRS, CDR2 YFSETQ.

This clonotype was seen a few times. The CDR3 DNA reads TGCAGCGTTGACGGGACAGGGGTACCTAGCACAGATACGCAGTATTTT. The encoded protein is CSVDGTGVPSTDTQYF. The V gene is TRBV29-1, the J gene TRBJ2-3, with 10 bases matching TRBD1. The trim removed 3 bases at V and 0 bases at J, leaving 6 bases unmatched. The CDR3 is 16 amino acids. CDR1 is SQVTM, CDR2 ANQGSEA, per germline.

The CDR3 loop is CSARRLAGDGEQFF. The DNA for the CDR3 is TGCAGTGCTAGAAGACTAGCGGGAGACGGTGAGCAGTTCTTC. The V gene is TRBV20-1, the J gene TRBJ2-1, with TRBD2 matching 12 bases. The CDR3 consists of 14 residues. The germline V gene has CDR1 DFQATT and CDR2 SNEGSKA (reference sequence). J gave up 9 bases and V 2 bases, and 5 bases lay outside the gene matches.

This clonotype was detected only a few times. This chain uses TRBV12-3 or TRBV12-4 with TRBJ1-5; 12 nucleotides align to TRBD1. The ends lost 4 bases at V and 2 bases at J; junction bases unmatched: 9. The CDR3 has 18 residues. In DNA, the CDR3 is TGTGCCAGCAGTTCCCGGGACAGGGGGCTTCTTGGCAATCAGCCCCAGCATTTT. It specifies CASSSRDRGLLGNQPQHF.

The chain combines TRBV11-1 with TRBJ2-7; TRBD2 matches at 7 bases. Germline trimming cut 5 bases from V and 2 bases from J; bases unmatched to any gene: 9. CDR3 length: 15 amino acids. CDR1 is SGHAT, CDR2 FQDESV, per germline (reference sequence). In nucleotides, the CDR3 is TGTGCCAGCAGCATTACCACCGGGACTACCTACGAGCAGTACTTC. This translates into CASSITTGTTYEQYF.

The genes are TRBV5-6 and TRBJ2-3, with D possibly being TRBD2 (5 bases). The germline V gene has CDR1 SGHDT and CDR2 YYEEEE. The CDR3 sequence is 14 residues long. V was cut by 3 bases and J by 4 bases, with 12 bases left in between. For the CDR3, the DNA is TGTGCCAGCAGCTCGAGGGTCCGGGCAGATACGCAGTATTTT. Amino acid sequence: CASSSRVRADTQYF.

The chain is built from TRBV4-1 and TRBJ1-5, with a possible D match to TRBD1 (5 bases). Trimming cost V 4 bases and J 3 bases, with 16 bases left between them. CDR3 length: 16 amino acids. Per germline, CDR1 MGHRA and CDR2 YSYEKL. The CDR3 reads CASSPRQGGVNQPQHF. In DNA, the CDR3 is TGCGCCAGCAGCCCGCGTCAGGGTGGGGTCAATCAGCCCCAGCATTTT.